The 29 T cell receptor beta chains in this list originate from one sample, sequenced in a study of graft-versus-host responses after intestinal transplantation. Which antigens these TCRs recognize remains unknown. Sequenced by immunoSEQ multiplex PCR; TCRdb stores in-frame clones only, minus some. The repertoire holds tens of thousands of clones, with about 95% as singletons. This specimen consisted of unstimulated CD8+ T cells sorted from spleen or lymph node cells, obtained before transplant. These TCRs come from a human donor who was the organ donor for an intestinal transplant.

The gene calls are TRBV6-4 and TRBJ2-3, with 12 positions matching TRBD2. The germline CDR1 and CDR2 sequences are MRHNA and SNTAGT. With 6 bases clipped from V and 1 base from J, the junction kept 2 bases outside the gene matches. The CDR3 totals 15 residues. The CDR3 here is CASSRLAGGTDTQYF. Here the CDR3 DNA reads TGTGCCAGCAGCAGACTAGCGGGGGGCACAGATACGCAGTATTTT.

This clone was seen only once. This chain joins TRBV9 and TRBJ2-3; 7 positions match TRBD2. Germline trimming cut 3 bases from V and 9 bases from J; bases unmatched to any gene: 13. Germline loops: CDR1 SGDLS, CDR2 YYNGEE. CDR3 size: 15 residues. The CDR3 sequence: CASSGSSGSSETQYF. The CDR3 DNA reads TGTGCCAGCAGCGGGTCTAGCGGATCCTCGGAAACGCAGTATTTT.

The V call is TRBV19, the J call TRBJ2-7; D tentatively fits TRBD1 or TRBD2 (5 bases each). Germline V gives CDR1 LNHDA, CDR2 SQIVND (reference sequence). The CDR3 loop spans 16 amino acids. V was cut by 5 bases and J by 5 bases, with 22 bases left in between. CDR3 region: CASSLMGPSVFDEQYF. CDR3 in DNA: TGTGCCAGTAGTTTAATGGGACCGAGCGTTTTTGACGAGCAGTACTTC.

J is TRBJ1-4 and V is TRBV19; D remains ambiguous. V lost 2 bases, J lost 1 base, and 11 bases lay in between. Per the germline V gene, CDR1 is LNHDA and CDR2 is SQIVND (reference sequence). CDR3 length: 16 amino acids. The CDR3 region is CASSISTAGTNEKLFF. The CDR3, as DNA: TGTGCCAGTAGTATAAGCACGGCAGGAACTAATGAAAAACTGTTTTTT.

The V gene is TRBV11-1, the J gene TRBJ1-1; maybe TRBD1 (6 bases). With 5 bases removed from V and 0 bases from J, the gap between germline ends came to 10 bases. This CDR3 is built from 14 residues. From germline, CDR1 is SGHAT and CDR2 FQDESV (reference sequence). The CDR3 loop is CASSAGVMNTEAFF. As DNA, the CDR3 is TGTGCCAGCAGCGCAGGGGTTATGAACACTGAAGCTTTCTTT.

The J gene is TRBJ1-6, the V gene TRBV23-1, with D perhaps TRBD1 (6 bases). TRBV23-1 is given ORF status, its function remaining uncertain. The germline V and J ends were trimmed by 0 bases and 10 bases, with 22 bases remaining between them. CDR3 size: 18 residues. This CDR3 is CASSQSHGGANYGSPLHF. The CDR3 region has the DNA TGCGCCAGCAGTCAATCGCATGGGGGGGCGAACTACGGATCACCCCTCCACTTT.

V is TRBV11-2 and J is TRBJ2-5; TRBD2 matches 11 bases. Germline V gene lookup returns CDR1 SGHAT and CDR2 FQNNGV. This CDR3 comprises 15 residues. With V trimmed by 6 bases and J by 7 bases, 10 bases remained unmatched. The CDR3 DNA sequence: TGTGCCAGCAGGAGTACTAGCGGGGGTGTTGGGACCCAGTACTTC. This gives the protein CASRSTSGGVGTQYF.

This clone showed up just once. V is TRBV15 and J is TRBJ1-3; TRBD1 agrees at 9 bases. CDR3 size: 15 residues. Germline CDR1 reads LNHNV; CDR2 reads YYDKDF (reference sequence). Trimming removed 3 bases from V and 4 bases from J; junction bases left unmatched: 4. The CDR3 here is CATSRDRGAGNTIYF. The CDR3, as DNA: TGTGCCACCAGCAGGGACAGGGGCGCCGGAAACACCATATATTTT. Variable domain in full (rest from reference TRBV15 and TRBJ1-3): DAMVIQNPRYQVTQFGKPVTLSCSQTLNHNVMYWYQQKSSQAPKLLFHYYDKDFNNEADTPDNFQSRRPNTSFCFLDIRSPGLGDTAMYLCATSRDRGAGNTIYFGEGSWLTVV.

This rearrangement joins TRBV6-5 to TRBJ2-5; the match to TRBD2 covers 8 bases. The CDR3 runs to 15 residues. Germline V gene lookup returns CDR1 MNHEY and CDR2 SVGAGI. V lost 4 bases to trimming and J lost 5 bases; unmatched junction nucleotides: 9. The CDR3 sequence is CASSSHPLAGETQYF. The CDR3 DNA reads TGTGCCAGCAGTTCCCACCCTTTAGCGGGGGAGACCCAGTACTTC.

The chain couples TRBV2 to TRBJ1-2; the D gene is possibly TRBD1 (5 bases). The CDR3 is 16 residues long. CDR1 and CDR2 (germline): SNHLY, FYNNEI. V dropped 4 bases and J dropped 4 bases, with 19 bases sitting between them. CDR3 protein: CASSVKVTVSGYGYTF. As DNA, the CDR3 is TGTGCCAGCAGTGTTAAGGTGACAGTATCGGGCTATGGCTACACCTTC.

The chain carries TRBV20-1 and TRBJ1-2; D is unresolved. The CDR3 extends over 11 amino acids. Germline V gene data show CDR1 as DFQATT and CDR2 as SNEGSKA (reference sequence). Trimming removed 1 base from V and 8 bases from J, with 8 bases in between. CDR3 amino acids: CSARGSEGYTF. The CDR3 bases are TGCAGTGCTAGAGGCAGTGAGGGCTACACCTTC.

The chain employs TRBV7-9 and TRBJ1-1, with a weak D call TRBD1 (6 bases). The germline gives CDR1 SEHNR, CDR2 FQNEAQ (reference sequence). This CDR3 region has 13 residues. The ends were cut back, 1 base at V and 5 bases at J, with 8 bases in the middle. The CDR3 region has the DNA TGTGCCAGCAGCTTAGAGGGGGGGACTGAAGCTTTCTTT. Translating it yields CASSLEGGTEAFF.

This chain links TRBV7-8 with TRBJ1-1, with D possibly being TRBD1 (5 bases). This CDR3 has 15 residues. Germline V CDR1 and CDR2: SGHVS, FQNEAQ. Trimming cost V 1 base and J 0 bases, with 9 bases left between them. The CDR3 is CASSLEGRLNTEAFF. The CDR3 bases are TGTGCCAGCAGCTTAGAGGGGCGATTGAACACTGAAGCTTTCTTT.

CDR3: CASNGGDGYTF. Here the CDR3 DNA reads TGTGCCAGCAACGGGGGCGATGGCTACACCTTC. The V and J genes are TRBV7-9 and TRBJ1-2, with D perhaps TRBD1 (6 bases). The CDR3 spans 11 residues. Germline CDR1 reads SEHNR; CDR2 reads FQNEAQ (reference sequence). The germline V and J ends were trimmed by 7 bases and 6 bases, with 9 bases remaining between them.

The genes are TRBV19 and TRBJ2-3; no firm D call. V lost 5 bases, J lost 2 bases, and 20 bases lay in between. The germline V gene has CDR1 LNHDA and CDR2 SQIVND (reference sequence). This CDR3 has 17 residues. The CDR3 here is CASSPLRPMSYTDTQYF. CDR3 nucleotide sequence: TGTGCCAGTAGTCCACTCCGTCCGATGTCGTACACAGATACGCAGTATTTT.

The genes are TRBV4-1 and TRBJ1-1; D might be TRBD1 (6 bases). The germline V gene has CDR1 MGHRA and CDR2 YSYEKL. V lost 4 bases, J lost 3 bases, and 15 bases lay in between. This CDR3 is 15 amino acids long. For the CDR3, the DNA is TGCGCCAGCAGCCCAGGGGTGGCAGGGGACACTGAAGCTTTCTTT. Residues: CASSPGVAGDTEAFF.

This clone was seen just once. The V call is TRBV19, the J call TRBJ2-2; TRBD1 matches at 8 bases. The CDR3 covers 15 residues. The germline V gene encodes CDR1 LNHDA and CDR2 SQIVND (reference sequence). The V gene end was trimmed by 3 bases and the J gene end by 7 bases; junction bases not matched to a gene: 7. Here the CDR3 reads CASSIWTGPDGELFF. CDR3 DNA: TGTGCCAGTAGTATCTGGACAGGGCCTGACGGGGAGCTGTTTTTT.

The genes are TRBV5-1 and TRBJ2-5; 13 bases align to TRBD2. Unmatched junction bases numbered 10, after V lost 0 bases and J lost 5 bases. Germline V gives CDR1 SGHRS, CDR2 YFSETQ. The CDR3 has 18 residues. CDR3 DNA: TGCGCCAGCAGCTTGGCGGGGGATGGACTAGCGGGGGTCGAGACCCAGTACTTC. It yields the protein CASSLAGDGLAGVETQYF.

This chain uses TRBV14 with TRBJ1-3, with D possibly TRBD1 on 6 matching bases. This CDR3 contains 17 residues. The V gene lost 1 base and the J gene lost 2 bases, with 15 bases spanning the gap. The V gene's germline CDR1 is SGHDN and CDR2 FVKESK. Here the CDR3 reads CASSQGLLGAPGNTIYF. The CDR3 DNA follows: TGTGCCAGCAGCCAAGGGCTTCTGGGGGCGCCTGGAAACACCATATATTTT.

The chain has TRBV6-5 and TRBJ2-2, with D perhaps matching TRBD1 or TRBD2 (5 bases each). The CDR3 totals 14 residues. Looked up from germline, CDR1 is MNHEY and CDR2 is SVGAGI. Trimming stripped 5 bases from V and 7 bases from J, with 14 bases between. The CDR3 region has the DNA TGTGCCAGCAGTCCTTCTGGGGGAGACGGGGAGCTGTTTTTT. As protein: CASSPSGGDGELFF.

In the case of this clone: The identical CDR3 is also encoded by other nucleotide sequences in the sample. The CDR3 spells CASSMLVTDTQYF. CDR3 nucleotide sequence: TGTGCCAGTAGTATGCTAGTAACAGATACGCAGTATTTT. The J gene is TRBJ2-3, the V gene TRBV19; D gene uncertain. The CDR3 spans 13 residues. The V gene's germline CDR1 is LNHDA and CDR2 SQIVND (reference sequence). Trimming shortened V by 3 bases and J by 3 bases, and 7 bases separated the two germline ends. The whole variable domain, filled in from reference TRBV19 and TRBJ2-3, reads DGGITQSPKYLFRKEGQNVTLSCEQNLNHDAMYWYRQDPGQGLRLIYYSQIVNDFQKGDIAEGYSVSREKKESFPLTVTSAQKNPTAFYLCASSMLVTDTQYFGPGTRLTVL.

This sequence joins TRBV7-8 and TRBJ1-6; D call uncertain. The CDR3 has 13 residues. In germline, CDR1 is SGHVS, CDR2 FQNEAQ. Trimming stripped 1 base from V and 14 bases from J, with 12 bases between. This CDR3 is CASSLDEQITLHF. Written as DNA, the CDR3 is TGTGCCAGCAGCTTAGACGAGCAAATAACCCTCCACTTT.

The chain joins TRBV7-4 to TRBJ2-7, with D possibly TRBD2 on 6 matching bases. The CDR3 sequence is 17 residues long. Trimming removed 4 bases from V and 0 bases from J, with 19 bases in between. The germline V gene has CDR1 SGHVT and CDR2 SQSDAQ. The CDR3 bases are TGTGCCAGCAGCTCTTCCGGGACTGATGGTAGCTCCTACGAGCAGTACTTC. It specifies CASSSSGTDGSSYEQYF.

The genes are TRBV27 and TRBJ2-2; D is unresolved. This CDR3 comprises 11 residues. Per the germline V gene, CDR1 is MNHEY and CDR2 is SMNVEV (reference sequence). V was trimmed by 4 bases and J by 7 bases, leaving 4 bases between them. The chain's CDR3 is CASSSYGELFF. In nucleotides, the CDR3 is TGTGCCAGCAGTTCGTACGGGGAGCTGTTTTTT.

The chain carries TRBV6-6 and TRBJ2-1; 9 nucleotides align to TRBD2. Germline CDR1 and CDR2: MNHNY and SVGAGI (reference sequence). Unmatched junction bases numbered 1, after V lost 2 bases and J lost 2 bases. The CDR3 consists of 15 residues. CDR3 sequence (DNA): TGTGCCAGCAGTTACGGCGGGGGGGCCTACAATGAGCAGTTCTTC. This sequence encodes CASSYGGGAYNEQFF.

The chain employs TRBV7-2 and TRBJ1-5, with a weak D call TRBD1 (5 bases). Germline V gene sequence: CDR1 SGHTA, CDR2 FQGNSA. This CDR3 has 15 residues. The germline V and J ends were trimmed by 4 bases and 2 bases, with 12 bases remaining between them. CDR3: CASSSQGRGNQPQHF. CDR3 nucleotides: TGTGCCAGCAGCTCGCAGGGCAGGGGCAATCAGCCCCAGCATTTT. Based on the CDR3 plus reference TRBV7-2 and TRBJ1-5, the full variable domain is GAGVSQSPSNKVTEKGKDVELRCDPISGHTALYWYRQSLGQGLEFLIYFQGNSAPDKSGLPSDRFSAERTGGSVSTLTIQRTQQEDSAVYLCASSSQGRGNQPQHFGDGTRLSIL.

This chain links TRBV4-3 with TRBJ2-3; D may be TRBD2 (5 bases). Germline V gene lookup returns CDR1 LGHNA and CDR2 YSLEER. CDR3 size: 15 residues. V lost 0 bases and J lost 3, with 10 bases in between. The CDR3 DNA reads as TGCGCCAGCAGCCAAGATACTAGTCAAACAGATACGCAGTATTTT. Translated, it gives CASSQDTSQTDTQYF.

This clone has just a few counts. The gene calls are TRBV19 and TRBJ2-1; 11 nucleotides align to TRBD1. The trim removed 8 bases at V and 0 bases at J, leaving 6 bases unmatched. The CDR3 contains 16 residues. CDR1 is LNHDA, CDR2 SQIVND, per germline (reference sequence). CDR3 DNA: TGTGCCAGTGGACAGGGGGCGTTAAGCTCCTACAATGAGCAGTTCTTC. Protein: CASGQGALSSYNEQFF. Variable domain in full (rest from reference TRBV19 and TRBJ2-1): DGGITQSPKYLFRKEGQNVTLSCEQNLNHDAMYWYRQDPGQGLRLIYYSQIVNDFQKGDIAEGYSVSREKKESFPLTVTSAQKNPTAFYLCASGQGALSSYNEQFFGPGTRLTVL.

The chain recombines TRBV4-2 with TRBJ2-1; the D gene is possibly TRBD2 (6 bases). CDR1 is LGHNA and CDR2 is YNFKEQ in the germline V gene. Trimming removed 0 bases from V and 9 bases from J, with 9 bases in between. This CDR3 is 13 amino acids long. For the CDR3, the DNA is TGTGCCAGCAGCCAAGAGCGGGGACGTGAGCAGTTCTTC. Protein sequence: CASSQERGREQFF.